The clone carrying this TCR beta chain has more than one count but fewer than ten. One entry per CDR3 protein results from TCRdb running MiXCR on the 5' RACE reads. The sample has 400,000 to 650,000 distinct CDR3 sequences, about 20% seen once. The sample is drawn from a study of identical twins. These same records also appear under a second study, on T cells expressing NK-cell markers.

This clonotype originated in a woman younger than 35 in good health. Sequences were obtained from CD4+ T cells sorted from blood.

CDR3 in amino acids: CASRPGSPTDTQYF. CDR3 nucleotide sequence: TGTGCCAGCCGCCCCGGGAGCCCCACAGATACGCAGTATTTT. The rearrangement uses TRBV7-9 and TRBJ2-3, with D maybe TRBD2 (6 bases). The germline V gene encodes CDR1 SEHNR and CDR2 FQNEAQ (reference sequence). Trimming left V 8 bases short and J 2 bases short, with 14 bases between. This CDR3 contains 14 residues.